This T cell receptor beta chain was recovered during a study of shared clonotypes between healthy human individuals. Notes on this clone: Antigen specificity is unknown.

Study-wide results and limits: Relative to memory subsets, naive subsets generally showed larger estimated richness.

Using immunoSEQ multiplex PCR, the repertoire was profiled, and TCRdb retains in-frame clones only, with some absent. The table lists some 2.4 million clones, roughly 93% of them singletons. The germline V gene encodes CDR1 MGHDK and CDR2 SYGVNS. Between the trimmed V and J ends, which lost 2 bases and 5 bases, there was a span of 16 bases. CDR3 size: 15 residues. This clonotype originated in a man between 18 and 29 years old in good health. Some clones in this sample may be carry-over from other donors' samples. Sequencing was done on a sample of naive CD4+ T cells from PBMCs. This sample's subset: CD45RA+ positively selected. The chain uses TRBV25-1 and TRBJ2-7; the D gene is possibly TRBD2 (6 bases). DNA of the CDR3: TGTGCCAGCAGTGAAAGAGGCGGGATTCTCGACGAGCAGTACTTC. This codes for CASSERGGILDEQYF.